This T cell receptor beta chain was sequenced in a study of breast tumors, draining lymph nodes, adjacent tissues. Comment on this clonotype: The antigen is not known.

Germline values: CDR1 DFQATT, CDR2 SNEGSKA (reference sequence). The CDR3 spans 14 residues. Trimming shortened V by 0 bases and J by 6 bases, and 15 bases separated the two germline ends. The study, taken as a whole, reports: Data fit most tumor T cells coming from lymph node, expanding in tumor.

TCRdb recomputed calls from the multiplex PCR reads with MiXCR, one row per CDR3 protein. The table has under 80,000 distinct CDR3 sequences, 40% to 45% seen once. What was sequenced was breast tumor tissue. This clonotype was sampled from a female donor with breast cancer. Some clones in this sample may be carry-over from other donors' samples. This chain joins TRBV20-1 and TRBJ2-7; D perhaps matches TRBD2 (5 bases). The CDR3 coding sequence is TGCAGTGCTAGAGATCCGCGGACTGCCTTCGAGCAGTACTTC. Translating gives CSARDPRTAFEQYF.